This T cell receptor (beta chain) is drawn from a study of cytomegalovirus exposure and HLA in healthy donors. Study-level background: Early release data held 85 million to 95 million unique TCRs from HLA-typed donors.

Remarks on this clone: As yet, its antigen is unknown.

V lost 0 bases to trimming and J lost 2 bases; unmatched junction nucleotides: 6. Germline V CDR1 and CDR2: SGHKS, YYEKEE (reference sequence). This CDR3 contains 17 residues. Primers included in the PCR were 60 Vbeta and 13 Jbeta primers. Clones were sequenced by immunoSEQ multiplex PCR, and TCRdb holds only the in-frame ones, with some missing. The sample table includes 150,000 to 200,000 clones. Study observations and caveats: Per a prior analysis, the majority of TCR beta V segments were productive roughly 90% or roughly 30% of the time.

Sequenced material: PBMCs. The TCR was taken from a woman aged 18-29 years in good health and CMV-seropositive. This sequence joins TRBV5-5 and TRBJ2-2; 8 nucleotides match TRBD2. CDR3 in amino acids: CASSLARGAYNTGELFF. The CDR3 nucleotides read TGTGCCAGCAGCTTGGCGCGGGGGGCATATAACACCGGGGAGCTGTTTTTT.